The 5 T cell receptor beta chains listed next were all sequenced from one sample in a study of glioma-infiltrating T cells. Using RNA template, CDR3s of TCR alpha and beta were amplified with iRepertoire arm-PCR. One entry per CDR3 protein, called by TCRdb with MiXCR from the multiplex PCR reads. Of around 93,000 distinct CDR3 sequences detected, 35% to 50% appear once; the ten largest clones hold 30% to 40%. Specimen: glioma tissue, nonneoplastic brain tissue, or PBMCs (not recorded which). Every receptor here comes from a human donor with low-grade glioma or glioblastoma, undergoing nonglioma brain surgery, or in good health (not recorded which).

In the case of this clonotype: This may arise from a read error, as a much more abundant clone is one base away. The J gene is TRBJ2-7, the V gene TRBV5-1, with D uncertain. The ends were cut back, 5 bases at V and 7 bases at J, with 19 bases in the middle. From germline, CDR1 is SGHRS and CDR2 YFSETQ. The CDR3 runs to 14 residues. For the CDR3, the DNA is TGCGCCAGCAGACAGACTTTGACCTCCAATGAGCAGTACTTC. It translates to CASRQTLTSNEQYF.

There are many counts of this clonotype. The rearrangement joins TRBV2 to TRBJ2-1; D may be TRBD2 (6 bases). The germline gives CDR1 SNHLY, CDR2 FYNNEI. The CDR3 extends over 14 amino acids. The V and J ends lost 3 bases and 4 bases respectively, with 10 bases between them. The CDR3 sequence is CASSDSAGYNEQFF. In DNA form, the CDR3 reads TGTGCCAGCAGTGATTCTGCGGGGTACAATGAGCAGTTCTTC.

This clonotype was picked up many times. The chain has TRBV10-3 and TRBJ2-3, with 9 bases fitting TRBD2. The CDR3 is made up of 15 amino acids. Germline V gene data show CDR1 as ENHRY and CDR2 as SYGVKD. V trimming: 3 bases; J trimming: 2 bases; junction bases outside the gene matches: 3. In DNA form, the CDR3 reads TGTGCCATCAGTGAACCTAGCGGGACCACAGATACGCAGTATTTT. Its protein product is CAISEPSGTTDTQYF.

The rearrangement links TRBV20-1 to TRBJ2-3, with D perhaps matching TRBD2 (5 bases). CDR3 length: 12 amino acids. The germline V gene encodes CDR1 DFQATT and CDR2 SNEGSKA (reference sequence). Trimming left V 6 bases short and J 2 bases short, with 9 bases between. CDR3 loop: CSAGAPTDTQYF. CDR3 nucleotides: TGCAGTGCGGGAGCACCCACAGATACGCAGTATTTT.

Note on this clonotype: A read error may explain this, as a much larger clone is one base away. The V and J genes are TRBV11-3 and TRBJ2-1, with TRBD2 matching over 9 bases. The CDR3 totals 15 residues. Germline CDR1 reads SGHNT; CDR2 reads YENEEA. The CDR3 DNA sequence: TGTGCCAGCGGCTTTAGCGGGAGCTCCTACAATGAGCAGTTCTTC. Translated: CASGFSGSSYNEQFF.